These 13 T cell receptor beta chains share one sample of origin, sequenced in a study of blood T cell repertoires in COVID-19. Here immunoSEQ multiplex PCR was the method, and the copy in TCRdb shows in-frame clones only, minus some. Counted here are a few hundred thousand clones, about 86% occurring once; the ten biggest clones make up around 3.6%. Sequences were obtained from PBMCs or T cells enriched from blood (not recorded which). These receptors were taken from a man aged 50 to 60 who had recovered from COVID-19.

This chain uses TRBV11-3 with TRBJ1-2; 7 bases match TRBD1. CDR1 and CDR2 (germline): SGHNT, YENEEA. The CDR3 is 16 residues long. V shed 2 bases, J shed 6 bases, and the junction held 12 bases outside the gene matches. The CDR3 DNA reads as TGTGCCAGCAGCTTACGGCCGCCTAGAACAGGGGATGGCTACACCTTC. It encodes CASSLRPPRTGDGYTF.

The chain couples TRBV3-1 (or the pseudogene TRBV3-2) to TRBJ1-3; the D is unclear. This CDR3 spans 15 amino acids. The V gene's germline CDR1 is LGHDT and CDR2 YNNKEL (reference sequence). V lost 4 bases to trimming and J lost 0 bases, with 10 bases between them. As DNA, the CDR3 is TGTGCCAGCAGCCCTCTCAGAGGCTCTGGAAACACCATATATTTT. Its translation is CASSPLRGSGNTIYF.

The V and J genes are TRBV19 and TRBJ2-3, with D possibly TRBD2 on 5 matching bases. V was cut by 7 bases and J by 6 bases, with 20 bases left in between. CDR3 size: 15 residues. Germline V gene data show CDR1 as LNHDA and CDR2 as SQIVND (reference sequence). CDR3 amino acids: CASMSPGMPGDTQYF. In DNA, the CDR3 is TGTGCCAGTATGTCCCCCGGGATGCCAGGTGATACGCAGTATTTT.

This chain joins TRBV4-2 and TRBJ1-1, with D hard to call. Germline CDR1 and CDR2: LGHNA and YNFKEQ. V dropped 0 bases and J dropped 4 bases, with 9 bases sitting between them. The length of the CDR3 is 14 residues. CDR3 sequence: CASSQEPVGTEAFF. The DNA of the CDR3 is TGTGCCAGCAGCCAAGAACCCGTCGGCACTGAAGCTTTCTTT.

The genes are TRBV28 and TRBJ2-3, with TRBD2 as a possible D gene (6 bases). The CDR3 runs to 16 residues. CDR1 MDHEN and CDR2 SYDVKM come from the germline V gene. V gave up 7 bases and J gave up 2 bases, with 19 bases separating them. CDR3 region: CASTSLLAANTDTQYF. The CDR3 bases are TGTGCCAGCACCTCTTTGTTAGCGGCCAACACAGATACGCAGTATTTT. The full variable domain, in which reference TRBV28 and TRBJ2-3 provide the parts outside the CDR3, is DVKVTQSSRYLVKRTGEKVFLECVQDMDHENMFWYRQDPGLGLRLIYFSYDVKMKEKGDIPEGYSVSREKKERFSLILESASTNQTSMYLCASTSLLAANTDTQYFGPGTRLTVL.

In this sample, this clone turned up once. V usage is TRBV10-3 and J usage is TRBJ2-7; 9 bases align to TRBD1. The trim removed 8 bases at V and 2 bases at J, leaving 10 bases unmatched. The CDR3 totals 15 residues. CDR1 ENHRY and CDR2 SYGVKD come from the germline V gene. The CDR3 region has the DNA TGTGCCATCGATATACAGGGGACAGGGCCCTACGAGCAGTACTTC. Its translation: CAIDIQGTGPYEQYF.

The chain links TRBV24-1 to TRBJ2-3, with 12 bases matching TRBD2. V was pared by 5 bases and J by 2 bases, with 4 bases of the junction left unmatched. The CDR3 totals 16 residues. Germline CDR1 is KGHDR and CDR2 is SFDVKD. The CDR3, as DNA: TGTGCCACCAGTGCGACTAGCGGGAGTTTCACAGATACGCAGTATTTT. It specifies CATSATSGSFTDTQYF.

J is TRBJ2-7 and V is TRBV10-2; D may be TRBD1 (7 bases). CDR3 length equals 14 residues. Per the germline V gene, CDR1 is WSHSY and CDR2 is SAAADI. The CDR3 nucleotides are TGCGCAACCTCCAAGGGGGGACAGAGCTACGAGCAGTACTTC. This encodes CATSKGGQSYEQYF.

This chain connects TRBV28 to TRBJ1-6; the D gene is possibly TRBD1 (5 bases). The CDR3 sequence is 13 residues long. The V and J ends lost 5 bases and 10 bases respectively, with 12 bases between them. The germline CDR1 and CDR2 sequences are MDHEN and SYDVKM. CDR3 residues: CASSPGLGSPLHF. In DNA, the CDR3 is TGTGCCAGCAGTCCAGGGTTAGGGTCACCCCTCCACTTT.

This clone was recorded a few times. J is TRBJ1-3 and V is TRBV4-1; 7 positions agree with TRBD1. CDR3 length equals 16 residues. The germline gives CDR1 MGHRA, CDR2 YSYEKL. The trim removed 4 bases at V and 8 bases at J, leaving 14 bases unmatched. The CDR3 coding sequence is TGCGCCAGCAGCCGCCGCGGAGGGGGCGTAGTAGACACCATATATTTT. It translates to CASSRRGGGVVDTIYF.

This clone came up many times. This chain uses TRBV10-3 with TRBJ2-2, with TRBD2 matching 11 bases. The V and J ends lost 3 bases and 6 bases, in that order; junction bases with no gene match: 6. The CDR3 spans 16 residues. CDR1 ENHRY and CDR2 SYGVKD come from the germline V gene. CDR3 loop: CAISDLAGGTSGELFF. In DNA, the CDR3 is TGTGCCATCAGTGATTTAGCGGGGGGGACCTCCGGGGAGCTGTTTTTT.

V and J are TRBV5-4 and TRBJ1-6, with D hard to call. CDR3 length equals 14 residues. Germline V gene data show CDR1 as SGHNT and CDR2 as YYREEE (reference sequence). V was cut by 1 base and J by 8 bases, with 10 bases left in between. CDR3 protein: CASSLTYGDSPLHF. In nucleotides, the CDR3 is TGTGCCAGCAGCTTGACTTACGGGGATTCACCCCTCCACTTT.

V and J are TRBV28 and TRBJ1-2; TRBD1 might be the D (6 bases). Germline loops: CDR1 MDHEN, CDR2 SYDVKM. This CDR3 comprises 16 residues. Trimming removed 2 bases from V and 3 bases from J, with 16 bases in between. The CDR3: CASSLDIGGDDYGYTF. As DNA, the CDR3 is TGTGCCAGCAGTTTAGATATAGGGGGGGACGACTATGGCTACACCTTC.